This passage covers 20 T cell receptor beta chains from one sample sequenced in a study of T cell responses to AZD1222 COVID-19 vaccine. Measured with immunoSEQ multiplex PCR; TCRdb has only the in-frame clones, and not every one. Of about 140,000 clones listed, 90% are singletons. Sequences were derived from peripheral blood, sampled on day 0 of AZD1222 vaccination. The receptors stem from an adult in good health.

A remark on this clone: The CDR3 carries no conserved terminal phenylalanine or tryptophan, so it likely arises from a read error. The DNA is left out, because the CDR3 cannot be placed on it with certainty; the CDR3 is given as TCRdb lists it. The chain carries TRBV28 and TRBJ1-2; TRBD1, as called in the table, went unchecked against the DNA. Germline lookup yields CDR1 MDHEN and CDR2 SYDVKM. The CDR3 sequence runs 9 residues, both termini included. CDR3 protein: CASSPQPPS.

The chain links TRBV5-5 to TRBJ2-1, with D uncertain. The CDR3 has 13 residues. Germline V CDR1 and CDR2: SGHKS, YYEKEE (reference sequence). V lost 1 base, J lost 4 bases, and 6 bases lay in between. As DNA, the CDR3 is TGTGCCAGCAGCTTGTCCGATTACAATGAGCAGTTCTTC. This gives the protein CASSLSDYNEQFF.

The chain carries TRBV10-3 and TRBJ2-1; D possibly corresponds to TRBD1 (6 bases). The germline CDR1 and CDR2 sequences are ENHRY and SYGVKD. Trimming took off 6 bases at V and 9 bases at J, with 18 bases between the two ends. This CDR3 contains 14 residues. The CDR3 sequence: CAIRWTEAMGEQFF. In DNA form, the CDR3 reads TGTGCCATCAGGTGGACAGAGGCCATGGGTGAGCAGTTCTTC.

The rearrangement uses TRBV6-5 and TRBJ1-2; perhaps TRBD1 as D (5 bases). Trimming took 8 bases from V and 8 from J, leaving 18 bases between them. CDR3 length: 13 amino acids. The V gene's germline CDR1 is MNHEY and CDR2 SVGAGI. The CDR3 coding sequence is TGTGCCAGCCAGGGCCATGGGTCCTTGGGCTACACCTTC. Protein product: CASQGHGSLGYTF.

The genes are TRBV19 and TRBJ1-2, with a possible D match to TRBD1 (5 bases). The CDR3 length is 14 residues. Per the germline V gene, CDR1 is LNHDA and CDR2 is SQIVND (reference sequence). The germline V and J ends were trimmed by 8 bases and 4 bases, with 17 bases remaining between them. This CDR3 is CASAWGKSGYGYTF. In DNA form, the CDR3 reads TGTGCCAGTGCTTGGGGGAAATCGGGCTATGGCTACACCTTC.

The rearrangement uses TRBV5-1 and TRBJ2-1; 7 nucleotides match TRBD2. The CDR3 contains 18 residues. From germline, CDR1 is SGHRS and CDR2 YFSETQ. V gave up 2 bases and J gave up 8 bases; unmatched junction bases: 19. In DNA form, the CDR3 reads TGCGCCAGCAGCTTTAGGAGGGAGGGCCGGCGAGTGAGGGATGAGCAGTTCTTC. This translates into CASSFRREGRRVRDEQFF.

The chain recombines TRBV5-1 with TRBJ2-1, with D perhaps matching TRBD2 (6 bases). Between the trimmed V and J ends, which lost 4 bases and 8 bases, there was a span of 16 bases. Germline V gives CDR1 SGHRS, CDR2 YFSETQ. CDR3 length equals 14 residues. The CDR3, as DNA: TGCGCCAGCAGCAGACAGACTAGTACCGATGAGCAGTTCTTC. This gives the protein CASSRQTSTDEQFF.

V usage is TRBV19 and J usage is TRBJ2-1; possible D gene TRBD2, 6 bases. CDR1 and CDR2 from the germline V gene are LNHDA and SQIVND (reference sequence). Deletions cut 1 base from V and 9 bases from J, with 16 bases between. The CDR3 runs 15 residues. In nucleotides, the CDR3 is TGTGCCAGTAGTATAGGGACTACCAGTTTCCGTGAGCAGTTCTTC. As protein: CASSIGTTSFREQFF.

V gene TRBV7-8 combines with J gene TRBJ2-3; D possibly uses TRBD1 or TRBD2 (5 bases each). This CDR3 has 13 amino acids. V lost 10 bases, J lost 4 bases, and 15 bases lay in between. Germline CDR1 and CDR2: SGHVS and FQNEAQ. The CDR3 reads CATLPRDPDTQYF. In DNA form, the CDR3 reads TGTGCCACCCTCCCCAGGGACCCAGATACGCAGTATTTT.

The chain is built from TRBV5-4 and TRBJ1-3; 7 positions match TRBD1. V shed 1 base and J 0 bases; nucleotides not matched to a gene: 7. From germline, CDR1 is SGHNT and CDR2 YYREEE (reference sequence). This CDR3 has 17 amino acids. As DNA, the CDR3 is TGTGCCAGCAGCTTGAGGGTGGGACAGAGCTCTGGAAACACCATATATTTT. Translating gives CASSLRVGQSSGNTIYF.

The chain carries TRBV4-2 and TRBJ2-3; D possibly corresponds to TRBD2 (6 bases). CDR1 and CDR2 from the germline V gene are LGHNA and YNFKEQ. There are 15 residues in the CDR3. Deletions cut 0 bases from V and 6 bases from J, with 13 bases between. The CDR3 region has the DNA TGTGCCAGCAGCCAAGAAACCGGGGGATCGGATACGCAGTATTTT. This encodes CASSQETGGSDTQYF.

This chain joins TRBV11-2 and TRBJ2-3; 7 bases are shared with TRBD1. V lost 6 bases, J lost 3 bases, and 6 bases stayed unmatched. The CDR3 contains 14 residues. Germline lookup yields CDR1 SGHAT and CDR2 FQNNGV. DNA of the CDR3: TGTGCCAGCAGTCTAGGGGGCGGGACAGATACGCAGTATTTT. Its protein product is CASSLGGGTDTQYF.

The chain couples TRBV6-5 to TRBJ2-1; D unresolved. Germline CDR1 MNHEY, CDR2 SVGAGI. This CDR3 has 11 amino acids. With 6 bases removed from V and 8 bases from J, the gap between germline ends came to 8 bases. CDR3 protein: CASRFLHEQFF. The CDR3 DNA follows: TGTGCCAGCAGATTTCTCCATGAGCAGTTCTTC.

The rearrangement joins TRBV3-1 (or the pseudogene TRBV3-2) to TRBJ1-2; a weak D match, TRBD1 (5 bases). Trimming stripped 0 bases from V and 6 bases from J, with 17 bases between. CDR1 and CDR2 (germline): LGHDT, YNNKEL (reference sequence). The CDR3 runs 16 residues. The DNA of the CDR3 is TGTGCCAGCAGCCAAGATGAGGCAGGGTTGGTTGATGGCTACACCTTC. It codes for CASSQDEAGLVDGYTF.

The V and J genes are TRBV27 and TRBJ1-2; D not certain. Germline CDR1 is MNHEY and CDR2 is SMNVEV (reference sequence). V shed 0 bases and J shed 2 bases, with 7 bases lying between them. The CDR3 totals 14 residues. Here the CDR3 reads CASSLSRQNYGYTF. The CDR3 bases are TGTGCCAGCAGTTTATCTCGACAAAACTATGGCTACACCTTC.

The V gene is TRBV7-2, the J gene TRBJ1-2; D is uncertain. CDR3 length: 15 residues. In germline, CDR1 is SGHTA, CDR2 FQGNSA. Trimming took off 3 bases at V and 2 bases at J, with 13 bases between the two ends. CDR3 bases: TGTGCCAGCAGCTTCATCTCGGGAGACAACTATGGCTACACCTTC. This translates into CASSFISGDNYGYTF.

The J gene is TRBJ2-1, the V gene TRBV13; the D is unclear. Trimming left V 0 bases short and J 6 bases short, with 9 bases between. CDR3 length: 14 residues. CDR1 is PRHDT, CDR2 FYEKMQ, per germline (reference sequence). CDR3 in amino acids: CASSLGIAINEQFF. The DNA of the CDR3 is TGTGCCAGCAGCTTAGGCATAGCTATCAATGAGCAGTTCTTC.

V gene TRBV24-1 combines with J gene TRBJ2-1; either TRBD1 or TRBD2 may fit D (5 bases each). CDR1 KGHDR and CDR2 SFDVKD come from the germline V gene. This CDR3 has 17 amino acids. V lost 3 bases to trimming and J lost 0 bases, with 14 bases between them. CDR3 protein: CATSDESPGSSYNEQFF. Written as DNA, the CDR3 is TGTGCCACCAGTGATGAATCCCCAGGGAGCTCCTACAATGAGCAGTTCTTC.

The V and J genes are TRBV19 and TRBJ1-2; a weak D match, TRBD1 (6 bases). The CDR3 sequence is 14 residues long. V dropped 6 bases and J dropped 0 bases, with 11 bases sitting between them. Germline V gene data show CDR1 as LNHDA and CDR2 as SQIVND (reference sequence). This CDR3 reads CASSPDRTNYGYTF. The DNA of the CDR3 is TGTGCCAGTAGCCCGGACAGAACTAACTATGGCTACACCTTC.

The chain carries TRBV7-2 and TRBJ2-3; 7 bases line up with TRBD1. V trimming: 4 bases; J trimming: 4 bases; junction bases outside the gene matches: 8. This CDR3 is built from 15 residues. CDR1 is SGHTA and CDR2 is FQGNSA in the germline V gene. The CDR3 is CASSSRGKGSDTQYF. CDR3 DNA sequence: TGTGCCAGCAGCTCCAGGGGGAAGGGGTCAGATACGCAGTATTTT.